This TCR beta chain is from a study of regulatory T cells in long-lasting Graves disease. Study-level findings and limits: Persistent disease showed a preference for TRBV28, TRBJ1-2 and TRBJ2-5. Persistent Graves' patients showed less TCR diversity than newly diagnosed patients showed.

Time point reported: newly diagnosed GD, antithyroid drugs for less than 3 months. PBMC RNA served as the TCR library source. This clonotype has at least ten counts. The antigen is not known. The CDR3 consists of 11 residues. The V and J ends lost 6 bases and 5 bases respectively, with 7 bases between them. Germline CDR1 and CDR2: MNHNS and SASEGT. Combining iRepertoire HTBI primers with Arm-PCR of CDR3 regions, the authors built TCR beta libraries. A single record per CDR3 protein comes from TCRdb applying MiXCR to the multiplex PCR reads. In the table there are hundreds of thousands of distinct CDR3 sequences, about 12% of which are singletons. The sample was also reused in another study, on T cells in Graves' hyperthyroidism and ophthalmopathy. From that study: First-round RT-PCR targeting the TCR CDR3 was performed with the HTBI primer set. Before onset, by a median of approximately 6.8 months, the model predicted ophthalmopathy.

The clonotype originates from a woman aged 25 to 39 with Graves disease. The gene calls are TRBV6-1 and TRBJ2-5; D remains unclear. Here the sequenced sample was peripheral blood mononuclear cells (PBMCs), taken at new diagnosis, from a patient treated with antithyroid drugs. The CDR3 nucleotides are TGTGCCAGCAGGTCTGGGGAGACCCAGTACTTC. Its protein is CASRSGETQYF.